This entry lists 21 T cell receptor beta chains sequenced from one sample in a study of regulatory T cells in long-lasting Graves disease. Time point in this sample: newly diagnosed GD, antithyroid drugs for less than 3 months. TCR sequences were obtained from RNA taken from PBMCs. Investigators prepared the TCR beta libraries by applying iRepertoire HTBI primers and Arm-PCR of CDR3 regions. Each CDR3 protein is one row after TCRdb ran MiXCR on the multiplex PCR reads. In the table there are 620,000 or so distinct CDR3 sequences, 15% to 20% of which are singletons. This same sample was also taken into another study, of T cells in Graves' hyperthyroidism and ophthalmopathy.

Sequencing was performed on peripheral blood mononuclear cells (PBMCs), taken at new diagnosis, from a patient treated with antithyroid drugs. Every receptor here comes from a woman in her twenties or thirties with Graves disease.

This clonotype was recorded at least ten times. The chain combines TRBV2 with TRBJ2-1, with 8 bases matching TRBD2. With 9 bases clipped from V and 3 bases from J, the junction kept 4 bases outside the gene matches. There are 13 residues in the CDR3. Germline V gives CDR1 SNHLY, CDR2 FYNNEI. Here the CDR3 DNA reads TGTGCCAGTCGGGAGGGGGACTACAATGAGCAGTTCTTC. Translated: CASREGDYNEQFF. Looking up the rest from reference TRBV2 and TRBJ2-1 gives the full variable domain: EPEVTQTPSHQVTQMGQEVILRCVPISNHLYFYWYRQILGQKVEFLVSFYNNEISEKSEIFDDQFSVERPDGSNFTLKIRSTKLEDSAMYFCASREGDYNEQFFGPGTRLTVL.

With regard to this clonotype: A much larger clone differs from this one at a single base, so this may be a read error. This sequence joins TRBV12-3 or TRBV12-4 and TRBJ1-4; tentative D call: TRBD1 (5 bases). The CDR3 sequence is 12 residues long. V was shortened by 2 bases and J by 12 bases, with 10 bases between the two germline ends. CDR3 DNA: TGTGCCAGCAGTTTACGGGGGGACGAACTGTTTTTT. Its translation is CASSLRGDELFF.

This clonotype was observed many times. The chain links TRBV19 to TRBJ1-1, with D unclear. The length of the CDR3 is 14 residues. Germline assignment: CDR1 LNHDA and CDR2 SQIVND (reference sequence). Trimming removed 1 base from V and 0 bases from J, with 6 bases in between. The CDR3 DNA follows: TGTGCCAGTAGTATAGGACTCCTGAACACTGAAGCTTTCTTT. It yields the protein CASSIGLLNTEAFF.

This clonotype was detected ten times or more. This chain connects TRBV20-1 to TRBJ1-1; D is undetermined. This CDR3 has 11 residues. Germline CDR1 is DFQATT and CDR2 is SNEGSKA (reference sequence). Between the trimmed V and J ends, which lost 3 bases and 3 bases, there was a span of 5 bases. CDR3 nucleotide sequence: TGCAGTGCTAGTAGTTACACTGAAGCTTTCTTT. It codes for CSASSYTEAFF.

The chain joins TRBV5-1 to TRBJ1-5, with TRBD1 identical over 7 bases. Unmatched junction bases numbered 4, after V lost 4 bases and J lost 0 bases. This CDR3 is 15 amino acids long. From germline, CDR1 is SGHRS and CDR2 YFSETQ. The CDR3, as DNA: TGCGCCAGCAGCGCCGGGACAGATAGCAATCAGCCCCAGCATTTT. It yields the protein CASSAGTDSNQPQHF.

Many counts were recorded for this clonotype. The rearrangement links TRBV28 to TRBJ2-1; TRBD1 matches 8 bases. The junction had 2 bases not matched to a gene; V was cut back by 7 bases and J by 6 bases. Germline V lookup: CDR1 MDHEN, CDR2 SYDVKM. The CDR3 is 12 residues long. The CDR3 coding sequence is TGTGCCAGCAAGGACAGGGTCAATGAGCAGTTCTTC. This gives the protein CASKDRVNEQFF.

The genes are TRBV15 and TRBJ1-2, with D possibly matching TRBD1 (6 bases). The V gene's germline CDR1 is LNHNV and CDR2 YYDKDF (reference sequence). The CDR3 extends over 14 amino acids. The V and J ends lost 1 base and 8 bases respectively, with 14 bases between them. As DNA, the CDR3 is TGTGCCACCAGCAGAGGGACAGTGGATCGGGGCTACACCTTC. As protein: CATSRGTVDRGYTF.

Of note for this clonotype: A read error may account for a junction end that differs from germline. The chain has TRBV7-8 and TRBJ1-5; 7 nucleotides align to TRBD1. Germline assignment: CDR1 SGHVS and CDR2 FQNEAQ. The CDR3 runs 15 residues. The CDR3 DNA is TGCGCCAGCAGCTTTCAGGGGGATAGCAATCAGCCCCAGCATTTT. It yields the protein CASSFQGDSNQPQHF.

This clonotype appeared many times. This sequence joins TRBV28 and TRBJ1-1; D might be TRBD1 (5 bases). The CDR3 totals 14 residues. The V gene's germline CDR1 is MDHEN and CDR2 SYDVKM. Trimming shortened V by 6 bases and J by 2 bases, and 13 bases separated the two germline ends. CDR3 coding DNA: TGTGCCAGCAGCTTGGACACAAGAAACACTGAAGCTTTCTTT. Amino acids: CASSLDTRNTEAFF. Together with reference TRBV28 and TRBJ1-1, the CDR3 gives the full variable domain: DVKVTQSSRYLVKRTGEKVFLECVQDMDHENMFWYRQDPGLGLRLIYFSYDVKMKEKGDIPEGYSVSREKKERFSLILESASTNQTSMYLCASSLDTRNTEAFFGQGTRLTVV.

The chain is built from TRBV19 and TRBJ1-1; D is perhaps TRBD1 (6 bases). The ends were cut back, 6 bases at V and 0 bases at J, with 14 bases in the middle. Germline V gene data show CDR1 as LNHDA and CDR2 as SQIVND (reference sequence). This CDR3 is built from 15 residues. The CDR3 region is CASRRQETMNTEAFF. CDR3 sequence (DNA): TGTGCCAGTAGGCGACAGGAAACAATGAACACTGAAGCTTTCTTT.

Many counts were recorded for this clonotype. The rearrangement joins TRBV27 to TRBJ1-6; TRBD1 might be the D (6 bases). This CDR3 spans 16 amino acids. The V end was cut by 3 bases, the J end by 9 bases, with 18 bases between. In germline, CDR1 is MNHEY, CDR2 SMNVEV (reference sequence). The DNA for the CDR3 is TGTGCCAGCAGTTTTCAGGTGGGGGGGGGCCGTTCACCCCTCCACTTT. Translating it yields CASSFQVGGGRSPLHF.

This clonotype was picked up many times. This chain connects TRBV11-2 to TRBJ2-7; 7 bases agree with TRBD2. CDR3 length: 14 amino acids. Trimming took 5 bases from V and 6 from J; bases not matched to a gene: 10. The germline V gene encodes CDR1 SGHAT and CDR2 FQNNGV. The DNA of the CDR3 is TGTGCCAGCAGCCCGGGACTATTCCCCCGCGAGCAGTACTTC. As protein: CASSPGLFPREQYF.

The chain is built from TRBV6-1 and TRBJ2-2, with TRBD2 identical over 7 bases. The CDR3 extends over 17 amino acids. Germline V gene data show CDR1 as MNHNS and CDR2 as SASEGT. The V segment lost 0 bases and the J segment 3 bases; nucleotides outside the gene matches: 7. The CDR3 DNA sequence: TGTGCCAGCAGTGAAGCGGTTTTGGCGGGGGACACCGGGGAGCTGTTTTTT. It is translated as CASSEAVLAGDTGELFF.

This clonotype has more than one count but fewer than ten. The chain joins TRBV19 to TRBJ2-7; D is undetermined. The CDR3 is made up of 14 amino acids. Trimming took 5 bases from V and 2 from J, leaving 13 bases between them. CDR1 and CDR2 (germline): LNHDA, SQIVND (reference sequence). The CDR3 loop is CASSANYVPYEQYF. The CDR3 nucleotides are TGTGCCAGTAGTGCCAACTACGTGCCCTACGAGCAGTACTTC.

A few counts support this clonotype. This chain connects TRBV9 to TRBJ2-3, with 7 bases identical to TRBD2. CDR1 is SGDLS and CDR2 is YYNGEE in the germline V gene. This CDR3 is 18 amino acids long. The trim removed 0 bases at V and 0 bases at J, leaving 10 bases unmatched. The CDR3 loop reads CASSVGYGRAGSTDTQYF. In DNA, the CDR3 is TGTGCCAGCAGCGTAGGTTATGGCCGAGCGGGAAGCACAGATACGCAGTATTTT.

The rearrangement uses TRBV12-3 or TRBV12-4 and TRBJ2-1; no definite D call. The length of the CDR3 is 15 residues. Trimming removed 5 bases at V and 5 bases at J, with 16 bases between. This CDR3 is CASSPPGLRNNEQFF. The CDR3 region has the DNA TGTGCCAGCAGTCCCCCGGGCCTCCGAAACAATGAGCAGTTCTTC.

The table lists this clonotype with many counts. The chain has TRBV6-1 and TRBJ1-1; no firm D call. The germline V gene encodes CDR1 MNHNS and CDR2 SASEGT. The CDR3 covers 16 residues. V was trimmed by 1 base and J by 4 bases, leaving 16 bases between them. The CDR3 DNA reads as TGTGCCAGCAGTGAAGTTTACGCCCTAGTGGTCACTGAAGCTTTCTTT. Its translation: CASSEVYALVVTEAFF.

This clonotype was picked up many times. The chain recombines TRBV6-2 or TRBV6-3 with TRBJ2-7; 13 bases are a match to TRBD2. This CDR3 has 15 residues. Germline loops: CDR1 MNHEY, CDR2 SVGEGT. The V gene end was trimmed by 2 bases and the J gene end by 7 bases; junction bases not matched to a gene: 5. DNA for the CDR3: TGTGCCAGCAGTTACCGGACTAGCGGGAGAGTGGAGCAGTACTTC. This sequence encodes CASSYRTSGRVEQYF.

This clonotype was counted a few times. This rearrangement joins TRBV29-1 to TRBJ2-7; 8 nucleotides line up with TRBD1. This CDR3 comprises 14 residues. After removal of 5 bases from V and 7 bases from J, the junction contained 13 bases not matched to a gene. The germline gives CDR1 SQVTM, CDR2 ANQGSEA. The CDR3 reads CSVLKFLDREEQYF. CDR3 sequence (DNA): TGCAGCGTTTTAAAATTCTTGGACAGGGAAGAGCAGTACTTC.

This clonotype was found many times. The CDR3 here is CASSYRDYDTQYF. The DNA of the CDR3 is TGTGCCAGCAGTTACCGGGACTATGATACGCAGTATTTT. The chain employs TRBV6-2 or TRBV6-3 and TRBJ2-3, with TRBD2 identical over 7 bases. The germline CDR1 and CDR2 sequences are MNHEY and SVGEGT. V gave up 2 bases and J gave up 6 bases; unmatched junction bases: 2. This CDR3 is built from 13 residues.

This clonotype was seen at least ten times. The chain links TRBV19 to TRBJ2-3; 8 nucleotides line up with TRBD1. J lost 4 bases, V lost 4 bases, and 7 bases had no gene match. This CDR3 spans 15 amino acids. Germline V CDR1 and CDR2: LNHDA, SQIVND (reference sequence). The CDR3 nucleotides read TGTGCCAGTAGTACCCAGGGGGCGAGAGCAGATACGCAGTATTTT. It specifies CASSTQGARADTQYF. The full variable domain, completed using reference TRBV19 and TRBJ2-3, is DGGITQSPKYLFRKEGQNVTLSCEQNLNHDAMYWYRQDPGQGLRLIYYSQIVNDFQKGDIAEGYSVSREKKESFPLTVTSAQKNPTAFYLCASSTQGARADTQYFGPGTRLTVL.